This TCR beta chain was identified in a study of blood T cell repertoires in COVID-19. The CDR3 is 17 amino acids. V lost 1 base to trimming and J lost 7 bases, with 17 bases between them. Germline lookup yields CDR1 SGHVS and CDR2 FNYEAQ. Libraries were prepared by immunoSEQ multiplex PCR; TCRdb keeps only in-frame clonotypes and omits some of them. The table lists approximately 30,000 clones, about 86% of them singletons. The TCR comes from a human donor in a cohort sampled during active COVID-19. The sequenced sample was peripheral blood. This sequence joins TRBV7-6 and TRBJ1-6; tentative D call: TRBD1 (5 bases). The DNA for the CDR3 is TGTGCCAGCAGCTTAGTTGGGACGGGCCGGGGGAATTCACCCCTCCACTTT. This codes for CASSLVGTGRGNSPLHF.